The source of this T cell receptor (beta chain) is a study of Tregs in tolerant kidney transplant recipients. The table came from immunoSEQ multiplex PCR; TCRdb's copy has only in-frame clones and leaves some out. The sample has about 15,000 clones; about 53% are singletons. CFSE-labeled recipient PBMCs were cultured more than 5 days with irradiated graft donor PBMCs, then FACS-sorted. V dropped 4 bases and J dropped 7 bases, with 15 bases sitting between them. The CDR3 is 14 amino acids. The V gene's germline CDR1 is SGDLS and CDR2 YYNGEE. General study results and limits: Few patients were studied, so findings need validation in larger groups. In tolerant patients, donor-specific Tregs outgrew total Tregs, suggesting antigen-driven expansion.

About this clone: Its matching antigen is unknown. This CDR3 is also generated by other DNA sequences in the sample.

The clonotype comes from a human patient who received a combined kidney and bone marrow transplant. The sequencing here drew on CD4+ T cells from blood cultured with allogeneic cells, taken before the transplant. This rearrangement joins TRBV9 to TRBJ1-5; D ambiguous. CDR3 amino acids: CASSSREVRQPQHF. CDR3 sequence (DNA): TGTGCCAGCAGCTCGCGTGAGGTACGGCAGCCCCAGCATTTT.